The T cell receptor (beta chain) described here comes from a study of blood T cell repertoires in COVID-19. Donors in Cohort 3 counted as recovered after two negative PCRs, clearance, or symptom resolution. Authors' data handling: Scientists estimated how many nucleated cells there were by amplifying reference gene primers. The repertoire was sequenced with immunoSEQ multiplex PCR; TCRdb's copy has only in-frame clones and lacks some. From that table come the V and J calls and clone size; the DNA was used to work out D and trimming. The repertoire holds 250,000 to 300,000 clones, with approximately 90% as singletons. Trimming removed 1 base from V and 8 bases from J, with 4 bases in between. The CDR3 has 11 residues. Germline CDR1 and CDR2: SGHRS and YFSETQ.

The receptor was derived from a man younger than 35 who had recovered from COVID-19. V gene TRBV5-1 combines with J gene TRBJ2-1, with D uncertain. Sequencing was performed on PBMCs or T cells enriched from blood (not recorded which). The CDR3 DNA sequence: TGCGCCAGCAGCTTGACGGATGAGCAGTTCTTC. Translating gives CASSLTDEQFF.